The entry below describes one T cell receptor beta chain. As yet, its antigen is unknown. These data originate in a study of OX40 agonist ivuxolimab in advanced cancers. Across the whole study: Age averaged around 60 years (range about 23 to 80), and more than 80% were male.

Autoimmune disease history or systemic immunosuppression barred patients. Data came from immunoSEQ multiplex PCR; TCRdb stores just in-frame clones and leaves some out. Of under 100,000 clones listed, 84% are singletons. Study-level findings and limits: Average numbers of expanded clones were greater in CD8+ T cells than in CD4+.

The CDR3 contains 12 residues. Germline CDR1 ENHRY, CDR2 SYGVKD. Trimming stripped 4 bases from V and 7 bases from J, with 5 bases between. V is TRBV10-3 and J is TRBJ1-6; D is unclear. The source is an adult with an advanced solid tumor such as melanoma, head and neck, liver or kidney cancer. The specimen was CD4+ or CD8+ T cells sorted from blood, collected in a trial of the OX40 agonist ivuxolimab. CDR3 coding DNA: TGTGCCATCAGTGCGCCGAATTCACCCCTCCACTTT. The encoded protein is CAISAPNSPLHF.